The entry that follows covers one T cell receptor (beta chain) sequence. This sample was taken from a study of T cell responses to AZD1222 COVID-19 vaccine. The V and J ends lost 4 bases and 5 bases respectively, with 13 bases between them. The CDR3 runs to 13 residues. The germline CDR1 and CDR2 sequences are SGHRS and YFSETQ. Clones were read by immunoSEQ multiplex PCR, and TCRdb kept only the in-frame ones, dropping some. The sample gives 90,000 to 120,000 clones, around 90% of which show up once; around 6.7% is in the top ten. The V gene is TRBV5-1, the J gene TRBJ2-7; D is tentatively TRBD1 or TRBD2 (5 bases each). The sequences come from peripheral blood, collected on day 0 of AZD1222 vaccination. The clonotype originates from an adult in good health. CDR3 sequence: CASSTLRENEQYF. The CDR3 DNA reads TGCGCCAGCAGCACCCTCAGGGAGAACGAGCAGTACTTC.